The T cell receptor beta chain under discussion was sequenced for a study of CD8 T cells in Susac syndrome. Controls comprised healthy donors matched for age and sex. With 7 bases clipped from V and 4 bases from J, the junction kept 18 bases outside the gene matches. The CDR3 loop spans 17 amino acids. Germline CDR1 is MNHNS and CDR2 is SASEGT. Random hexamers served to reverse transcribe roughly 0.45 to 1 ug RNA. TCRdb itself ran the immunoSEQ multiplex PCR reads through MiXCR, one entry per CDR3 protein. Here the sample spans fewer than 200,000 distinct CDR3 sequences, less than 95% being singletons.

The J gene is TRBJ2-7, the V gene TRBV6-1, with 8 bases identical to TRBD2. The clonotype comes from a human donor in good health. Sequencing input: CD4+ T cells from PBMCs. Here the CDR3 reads CASTPGGRGSGSYEQYF. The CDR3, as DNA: TGTGCCAGCACTCCGGGGGGTCGAGGCAGCGGGAGTTACGAGCAGTACTTC.